These T cell receptor beta chains were read from a single sample in a study of T-cell memory formation after mild COVID-19. TCRdb redid the calling of the 5' RACE reads with MiXCR, one entry per CDR3 protein. The sample records over 300,000 distinct CDR3 sequences, about 20% being singletons. Sequencing used PBMCs or a T cell subset sorted from them (not recorded which). Every receptor here comes from a man aged 18 to 29 who had mild COVID-19 (a few samples of this study predate the infection). Cell type and time point are not known. The CDR3 runs from the conserved cysteine through the conserved F or W. D genes are given only for firm matches. Only part of the rows carry a size: once, few, many, or a class if the clone is expanded.

J gene: TRBJ2-1; clone size: .; D gene: .; V gene: TRBV4-1; CDR3 protein: CASSQFTDTNEQFF; CDR3 DNA: TGCGCCAGCAGCCAATTTACAGACACCAATGAGCAGTTCTTC
J gene: TRBJ1-2; clone size: few; D gene: .; V gene: TRBV5-1; CDR3 protein: CASSLDPPGTYGYTF; CDR3 DNA: TGCGCCAGCAGCTTGGACCCGCCAGGGACCTATGGCTACACCTTC
J gene: TRBJ1-2; clone size: few; D gene: TRBD1; V gene: TRBV7-9; CDR3 protein: CASSPGTVLNYGYTF; CDR3 DNA: TGTGCCAGCAGCCCCGGGACAGTGCTTAACTATGGCTACACCTTC
J gene: TRBJ2-3; clone size: .; D gene: .; V gene: TRBV28; CDR3 protein: CASSTAGWAGFLTDTQYF; CDR3 DNA: TGTGCCAGCAGCACCGCGGGGTGGGCGGGATTTCTCACAGATACGCAGTATTTT
J gene: TRBJ2-3; clone size: .; D gene: TRBD2; V gene: TRBV5-1; CDR3 protein: CASSLQTSGGLDTQYF; CDR3 DNA: TGCGCCAGCAGCTTGCAGACTAGCGGGGGATTAGATACGCAGTATTTT
J gene: TRBJ2-5; clone size: .; D gene: TRBD1; V gene: TRBV19; CDR3 protein: CATGQGQETQYF; CDR3 DNA: TGTGCCACCGGACAGGGCCAAGAGACCCAGTACTTC
J gene: TRBJ2-7; clone size: .; D gene: .; V gene: TRBV6-6; CDR3 protein: CASSTYEQYF; CDR3 DNA: TGTGCCAGCAGTACTTACGAGCAGTACTTC
J gene: TRBJ2-3; clone size: many; D gene: TRBD2; V gene: TRBV5-1; CDR3 protein: CASSLLAGTDTQYF; CDR3 DNA: TGTGCCAGCAGTTTACTAGCGGGCACAGATACGCAGTATTTT
J gene: TRBJ1-5; clone size: .; D gene: .; V gene: TRBV12-3/TRBV12-4; CDR3 protein: CASSGQGREPQHF; CDR3 DNA: TGTGCCAGCTCCGGGCAGGGGAGAGAGCCCCAGCATTTT
J gene: TRBJ2-3; clone size: few; D gene: TRBD1; V gene: TRBV24-1; CDR3 protein: CATSVTGGSDTQYF; CDR3 DNA: TGTGCCACCAGCGTTACAGGGGGTTCAGATACGCAGTATTTT
J gene: TRBJ2-1; clone size: many; D gene: .; V gene: TRBV5-1; CDR3 protein: CASSFGQTSPARQFF; CDR3 DNA: TGCGCCAGCAGCTTCGGACAGACTAGCCCTGCTAGGCAGTTCTTC
J gene: TRBJ2-3; clone size: .; D gene: .; V gene: TRBV7-9; CDR3 protein: CASSEGPVGDTQYF; CDR3 DNA: TGTGCCAGCAGCGAGGGACCCGTGGGAGATACGCAGTATTTT
J gene: TRBJ1-2; clone size: .; D gene: TRBD1; V gene: TRBV3-1; CDR3 protein: CASSQADRACYTF; CDR3 DNA: TGTGCCAGCAGCCAAGCGGACAGGGCTTGCTACACCTTC
J gene: TRBJ1-1; clone size: .; D gene: .; V gene: TRBV20-1; CDR3 protein: CSGTTGNTEAFF; CDR3 DNA: TGCAGTGGCACGACAGGGAACACTGAAGCTTTCTTT
J gene: TRBJ2-5; clone size: .; D gene: .; V gene: TRBV5-1; CDR3 protein: CASSSAQTWETQYF; CDR3 DNA: TGCGCCAGCAGCTCGGCCCAGACATGGGAGACCCAGTACTTC
J gene: TRBJ1-5; clone size: .; D gene: TRBD1; V gene: TRBV6-5; CDR3 protein: CASSTGGGQPQHF; CDR3 DNA: TGTGCCAGCAGTACAGGGGGGGGTCAGCCCCAGCATTTT
J gene: TRBJ2-2; clone size: few; D gene: .; V gene: TRBV6-5; CDR3 protein: CASSYSLASDGELFF; CDR3 DNA: TGTGCCAGCAGTTACTCCCTAGCGTCGGACGGGGAGCTGTTTTTT
J gene: TRBJ2-3; clone size: .; D gene: TRBD2; V gene: TRBV7-3; CDR3 protein: CASSFKSGADTQYF; CDR3 DNA: TGTGCCAGCAGCTTTAAAAGCGGGGCAGATACGCAGTATTTT
J gene: TRBJ2-5; clone size: few; D gene: .; V gene: TRBV30; CDR3 protein: CAWSQETQYF; CDR3 DNA: TGTGCCTGGAGTCAAGAGACCCAGTACTTC
J gene: TRBJ2-4; clone size: .; D gene: TRBD1; V gene: TRBV27; CDR3 protein: CASSSGTGDIQYF; CDR3 DNA: TGTGCCAGCAGTTCTGGGACAGGTGACATTCAGTACTTC
J gene: TRBJ2-7; clone size: .; D gene: TRBD1; V gene: TRBV6-2/TRBV6-3; CDR3 protein: CASRPDRGYEQYF; CDR3 DNA: TGTGCCAGCAGACCTGACAGGGGCTACGAGCAGTACTTC
J gene: TRBJ1-2; clone size: few; D gene: .; V gene: TRBV29-1; CDR3 protein: CSATVNSAYGYTF; CDR3 DNA: TGCAGCGCTACGGTAAACAGTGCCTATGGCTACACCTTC
J gene: TRBJ2-1; clone size: few; D gene: .; V gene: TRBV7-7; CDR3 protein: CASSPSASGGEQFF; CDR3 DNA: TGTGCCAGCAGCCCCAGCGCCTCCGGAGGGGAGCAGTTCTTC
J gene: TRBJ1-6; clone size: .; D gene: .; V gene: TRBV4-1; CDR3 protein: CASSQQGSSYNSPLHF; CDR3 DNA: TGCGCCAGCAGCCAACAGGGGAGCTCCTATAATTCACCCCTCCACTTT
J gene: TRBJ1-1; clone size: few; D gene: TRBD1; V gene: TRBV4-3; CDR3 protein: CASSQDAGGVSGTEAFF; CDR3 DNA: TGCGCCAGCAGCCAAGATGCAGGGGGCGTCTCCGGCACTGAAGCTTTCTTT
J gene: TRBJ2-1; clone size: .; D gene: TRBD2; V gene: TRBV7-9; CDR3 protein: CASSLGTSGYNELEFF; CDR3 DNA: TGTGCCAGCAGCTTAGGGACTAGCGGGTACAATGAGTTGGAGTTCTTC
J gene: TRBJ2-1; clone size: .; D gene: .; V gene: TRBV5-6; CDR3 protein: CASSLIGGPYNEQFF; CDR3 DNA: TGTGCCAGCAGCTTGATAGGGGGGCCTTACAATGAGCAGTTCTTC
J gene: TRBJ1-2; clone size: .; D gene: .; V gene: TRBV7-2; CDR3 protein: CASSLAIQANYGYTF; CDR3 DNA: TGTGCCAGCAGCTTAGCGATACAGGCGAATTATGGCTACACCTTC
J gene: TRBJ1-2; clone size: few; D gene: TRBD1; V gene: TRBV7-9; CDR3 protein: CASSPGQDLVGCTF; CDR3 DNA: TGTGCCAGCAGCCCAGGACAGGATTTGGTCGGCTGCACCTTC